This T cell receptor beta chain was recovered during a study of T cell responses to AZD1222 COVID-19 vaccine. The CDR3 length is 15 residues. Trimming shortened V by 2 bases and J by 7 bases, and 15 bases separated the two germline ends. Germline CDR1 is SGHDT and CDR2 is YYEEEE. Profiled with immunoSEQ multiplex PCR; TCRdb holds only in-frame clones, not every one. Of more than 85,000 clones in the sample, 70% to 90% were seen once. The chain has TRBV5-6 and TRBJ1-4; D might be TRBD1 (6 bases). The sequence was obtained from an adult in good health. Sequenced here: peripheral blood, sampled on day 0 of AZD1222 vaccination. The CDR3 sequence: CASSFPGQGREKLFF. In nucleotides, the CDR3 is TGTGCCAGCAGCTTCCCGGGACAAGGACGTGAAAAACTGTTTTTT.